The source of this T cell receptor beta chain is a study of control samples from healthy donors and cancer patients. Only in-frame clones appear in the TCRdb table, and some are missing; sequencing was by immunoSEQ multiplex PCR. Of approximately 90,000 clones in the sample, around 86% were seen once. The sequenced material came from blood. The sequence was collected from a man aged 25 to 40 in good health.

The CDR3 bases are TGTGCCAGCAGCCAAGTTGGGACAGGGAGGACCGGGGAGCTGTTTTTT. Protein product: CASSQVGTGRTGELFF. The chain uses TRBV3-1 (or the pseudogene TRBV3-2) and TRBJ2-2, with 9 positions matching TRBD1. The germline gives CDR1 LGHDT, CDR2 YNNKEL (reference sequence). The CDR3 is 16 amino acids. V lost 1 base to trimming and J lost 5 bases; unmatched junction nucleotides: 5.